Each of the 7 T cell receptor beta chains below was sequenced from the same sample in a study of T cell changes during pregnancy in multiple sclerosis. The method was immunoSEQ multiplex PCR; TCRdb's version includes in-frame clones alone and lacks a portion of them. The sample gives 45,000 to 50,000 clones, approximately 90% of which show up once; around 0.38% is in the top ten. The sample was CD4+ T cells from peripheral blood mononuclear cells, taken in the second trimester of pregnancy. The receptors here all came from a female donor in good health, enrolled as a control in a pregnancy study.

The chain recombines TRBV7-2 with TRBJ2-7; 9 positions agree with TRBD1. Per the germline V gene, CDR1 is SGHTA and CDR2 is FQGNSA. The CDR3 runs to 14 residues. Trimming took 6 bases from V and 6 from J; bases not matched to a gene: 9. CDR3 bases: TGTGCCAGCAGTTACCGGACAGGGGAGGTCGAGCAGTACTTC. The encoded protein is CASSYRTGEVEQYF.

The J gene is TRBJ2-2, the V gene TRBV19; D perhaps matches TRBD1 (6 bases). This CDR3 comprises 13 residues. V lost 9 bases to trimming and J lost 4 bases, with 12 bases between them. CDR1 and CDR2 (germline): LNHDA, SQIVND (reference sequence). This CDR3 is CASQGGSTGELFF. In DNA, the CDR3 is TGTGCCAGCCAAGGGGGTAGCACCGGGGAGCTGTTTTTT.

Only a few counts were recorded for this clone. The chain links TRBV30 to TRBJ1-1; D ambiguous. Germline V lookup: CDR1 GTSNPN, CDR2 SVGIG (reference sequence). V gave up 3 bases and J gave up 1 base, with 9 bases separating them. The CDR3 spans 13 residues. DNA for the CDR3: TGTGCCTGGAGGCCGGGGAGGAACACTGAAGCTTTCTTT. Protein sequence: CAWRPGRNTEAFF.

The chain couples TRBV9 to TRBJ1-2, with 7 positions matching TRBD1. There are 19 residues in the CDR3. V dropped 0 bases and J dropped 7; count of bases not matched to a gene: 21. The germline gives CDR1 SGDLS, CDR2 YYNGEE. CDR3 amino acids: CASSVGLFVETGIKAGYTF. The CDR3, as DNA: TGTGCCAGCAGCGTAGGCTTATTTGTGGAGACAGGGATTAAGGCTGGCTACACCTTC.

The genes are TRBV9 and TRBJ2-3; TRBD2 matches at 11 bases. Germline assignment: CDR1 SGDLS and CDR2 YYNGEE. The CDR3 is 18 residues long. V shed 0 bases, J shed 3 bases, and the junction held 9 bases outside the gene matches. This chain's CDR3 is CASSVAPSGGLRTDTQYF. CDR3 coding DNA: TGTGCCAGCAGCGTAGCCCCTAGCGGGGGGCTTCGGACAGATACGCAGTATTTT.

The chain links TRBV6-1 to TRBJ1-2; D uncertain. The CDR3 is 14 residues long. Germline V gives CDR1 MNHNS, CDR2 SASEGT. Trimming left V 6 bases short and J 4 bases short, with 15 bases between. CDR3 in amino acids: CASSEAGVGYGYTF. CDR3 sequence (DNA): TGTGCCAGCAGCGAGGCCGGAGTGGGCTATGGCTACACCTTC.

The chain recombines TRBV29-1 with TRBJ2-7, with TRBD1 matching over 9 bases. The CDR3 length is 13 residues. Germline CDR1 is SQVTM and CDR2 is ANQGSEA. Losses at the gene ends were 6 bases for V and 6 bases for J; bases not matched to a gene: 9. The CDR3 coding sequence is TGCAGCGTCCGGGACAGGGAAGTCGGCGAGCAGTACTTC. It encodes CSVRDREVGEQYF.